Following are 29 T cell receptor beta chains from one sample sequenced in a study of post-analysis software for immune sequencing data. Whole-study findings and limits: Controls showed lower frequencies than patients for roughly five TRBV segments, and TRBV5-6, TRBV5-1 and TRBV20-1 were among these.

Antigens for these TCRs are unknown. Presence of unique molecular identifiers characterized the TCR beta cDNA libraries. Each CDR3 protein gets one entry after TCRdb re-called the PCR reads with MiXCR. The profile shows roughly 580,000 distinct CDR3 sequences, roughly 46% of them singletons. The specimen sequenced was blood. All receptors come from a girl aged 5 to 17 with multiple sclerosis.

This rearrangement joins TRBV5-1 to TRBJ2-1, with 14 bases matching TRBD2. With V trimmed by 3 bases and J by 2 bases, 10 bases remained unmatched. The CDR3 extends over 19 amino acids. Germline CDR1 and CDR2: SGHRS and YFSETQ. The CDR3 DNA follows: TGCGCCAGCAGCTCCGCCGGGACTAGCGGGAGAGCTACCTACAATGAGCAGTTCTTC. It yields the protein CASSSAGTSGRATYNEQFF.

In its sample, this clonotype was seen a few times. This chain uses TRBV29-1 with TRBJ2-7, with D tentatively TRBD2 (5 bases). Germline lookup yields CDR1 SQVTM and CDR2 ANQGSEA. The V end lost 3 bases, the J end lost 6 bases, and 12 bases lay between the germline ends. The CDR3 runs to 12 residues. Here the CDR3 reads CSVEWGGGEQYF. CDR3 in DNA: TGCAGCGTTGAGTGGGGTGGAGGCGAGCAGTACTTC.

V usage is TRBV2 and J usage is TRBJ2-3; weak D call: TRBD1 (9 bases). The CDR3 covers 16 residues. CDR1 SNHLY and CDR2 FYNNEI come from the germline V gene. Deletions cut 8 bases from V and 0 bases from J, with 18 bases between. CDR3 DNA sequence: TGTGCCAGCGGCGGGGGGACAGGGATGAGCACAGATACGCAGTATTTT. Translation gives CASGGGTGMSTDTQYF.

V gene TRBV4-2 combines with J gene TRBJ2-5; a possible D gene is TRBD1 (5 bases). Germline V gives CDR1 LGHNA, CDR2 YNFKEQ. CDR3 length: 15 amino acids. The V end was cut by 1 base, the J end by 1 base, with 10 bases between. The CDR3 reads CASSQAGRAQETQYF. CDR3 in DNA: TGTGCCAGCAGCCAAGCGGGCAGGGCCCAAGAGACCCAGTACTTC.

The J gene is TRBJ2-3, the V gene TRBV4-1, with 7 bases lining up with TRBD2. Unmatched junction bases numbered 9, after V lost 3 bases and J lost 3 bases. There are 16 residues in the CDR3. Germline V gene data show CDR1 as MGHRA and CDR2 as YSYEKL. CDR3 sequence reads: CASSHRTSSFTDTQYF. CDR3 nucleotide sequence: TGCGCCAGCAGCCACCGGACTAGTTCTTTTACAGATACGCAGTATTTT.

The V call is TRBV6-1, the J call TRBJ1-5, with D possibly TRBD1 on 5 matching bases. Trimming pared 2 bases from V and 2 bases from J, leaving 10 bases between. The germline CDR1 and CDR2 sequences are MNHNS and SASEGT. CDR3 size: 15 residues. The CDR3 nucleotides are TGTGCCAGCAGTGAATTGGGGGGGGGCAATCAGCCCCAGCATTTT. It translates to CASSELGGGNQPQHF.

The chain recombines TRBV6-1 with TRBJ2-3; 9 nucleotides match TRBD1. Germline loops: CDR1 MNHNS, CDR2 SASEGT. Trimming cost V 7 bases and J 3 bases; bases outside gene matches: 5. The CDR3 runs to 14 residues. The CDR3 loop reads CASKPDRGTDTQYF. CDR3 bases: TGTGCCAGCAAACCGGACAGGGGAACAGATACGCAGTATTTT.

This clonotype was seen only a few times. This chain joins TRBV20-1 and TRBJ2-6; D is uncertain. The CDR3 is 14 residues long. The ends were cut back, 0 bases at V and 0 bases at J, with 3 bases in the middle. Per the germline V gene, CDR1 is DFQATT and CDR2 is SNEGSKA (reference sequence). This chain's CDR3 is CSARDPSGANVLTF. The CDR3 bases are TGCAGTGCTAGAGATCCCTCTGGGGCCAACGTCCTGACTTTC.

The chain is built from TRBV5-5 and TRBJ2-4; 9 bases are shared with TRBD1. The J call may be mistaken, given a closer DNA end match to TRBJ2-7. The CDR3 is made up of 14 amino acids. From germline, CDR1 is SGHKS and CDR2 YYEKEE (reference sequence). As DNA, the CDR3 is TGTGCCAGCAGCTTGGTTGTGACAGGGGGCGAGCAGTACTTC. Its translation is CASSLVVTGGEQYF.

The chain joins TRBV6-6 to TRBJ1-1, with D possibly TRBD1 on 5 matching bases. From germline, CDR1 is MNHNY and CDR2 SVGAGI (reference sequence). The CDR3 spans 15 residues. V was cut by 8 bases and J by 4 bases, with 20 bases left in between. The CDR3 protein is CASRTFDSLGTEAFF. For the CDR3, the DNA is TGTGCCAGCCGAACCTTCGACAGCTTGGGCACTGAAGCTTTCTTT.

With regard to this clonotype: A clone one base away is much larger, so this may be a read error. This chain joins TRBV6-6 and TRBJ2-7, with D tentatively TRBD1 or TRBD2 (6 bases each). The V end was cut by 7 bases, the J end by 6 bases, with 22 bases between. In germline, CDR1 is MNHNY, CDR2 SVGAGI (reference sequence). The CDR3 is 15 residues long. The CDR3 is CASTSREGGPCEQYF. CDR3 nucleotide sequence: TGTGCCAGCACCTCTCGCGAGGGGGGACCCTGCGAGCAGTACTTC.

The chain is built from TRBV5-1 and TRBJ1-5, with a possible D match to TRBD1 (5 bases). CDR3 size: 14 residues. CDR1 and CDR2 from the germline V gene are SGHRS and YFSETQ. Trimming pared 4 bases from V and 4 bases from J, leaving 12 bases between. CDR3 protein: CASSPAQENQPQHF. CDR3 nucleotides: TGCGCCAGCAGCCCAGCACAGGAGAATCAGCCCCAGCATTTT.

This chain uses TRBV10-3 with TRBJ2-5, with 10 bases identical to TRBD1. The germline CDR1 and CDR2 sequences are ENHRY and SYGVKD. The V gene end was trimmed by 3 bases and the J gene end by 13 bases; junction bases not matched to a gene: 14. The CDR3 is 15 residues long. CDR3 in DNA: TGTGCCATCAGTGAATCGACAGGGGGCTCCTACGAGCCGTACTTC. Its protein is CAISESTGGSYEPYF.

The chain links TRBV5-1 to TRBJ1-1, with D possibly TRBD1 on 5 matching bases. The CDR3 is 15 residues long. Germline assignment: CDR1 SGHRS and CDR2 YFSETQ. Trimming removed 0 bases at V and 4 bases at J, with 13 bases between. CDR3 loop: CASSLVMGEGTEAFF. The CDR3 nucleotides are TGCGCCAGCAGCTTGGTAATGGGGGAAGGCACTGAAGCTTTCTTT.

As concerns this clonotype: Germline is not matched at one junction end, which may reflect a read error. The chain carries TRBV12-3 or TRBV12-4 and TRBJ1-5; unclear D gene. CDR3 length: 15 amino acids. CDR3 in DNA: TGTGCCAGCAGTTTTCTCGGAGGGCACGATCAGCGCCAGCATTTT. It is translated as CASSFLGGHDQRQHF.

This chain links TRBV7-3 with TRBJ2-1; 8 bases are a match to TRBD1. V shed 2 bases and J 8 bases; nucleotides not matched to a gene: 8. Germline CDR1 and CDR2: SGHTA and FQGTGA. The CDR3 length is 15 residues. The CDR3 reads CASSLSSTGAYEQFF. The CDR3 DNA reads TGTGCCAGCAGCTTATCTTCGACAGGGGCCTATGAGCAGTTCTTC.

The J gene is TRBJ1-2, the V gene TRBV5-1, with 7 bases fitting TRBD1. The germline CDR1 and CDR2 sequences are SGHRS and YFSETQ. The junction had 3 bases not matched to a gene; V was cut back by 0 bases and J by 4 bases. CDR3 length: 14 amino acids. The CDR3 DNA sequence: TGCGCCAGCAGCTTGGAGGGACAGACCTATGGCTACACCTTC. Translated: CASSLEGQTYGYTF.

The chain recombines TRBV12-3 or TRBV12-4 with TRBJ2-3; D gene uncertain. The CDR3 totals 14 residues. V was pared by 2 bases and J by 15 bases, with 21 bases between. CDR3 amino acids: CASSLSTRADVQYF. For the CDR3, the DNA is TGTGCCAGCAGTTTATCTACGAGAGCAGATGTGCAATATTTT.

The chain combines TRBV12-3 or TRBV12-4 with TRBJ2-5; TRBD1 matches 10 bases. J lost 4 bases, V lost 5 bases, and 10 bases had no gene match. This CDR3 spans 16 amino acids. The CDR3 protein is CASSPAPGQGRETQYF. The CDR3 DNA reads as TGTGCCAGCAGTCCAGCGCCGGGACAGGGGAGAGAGACCCAGTACTTC.

This clonotype came up many times. V and J are TRBV7-2 and TRBJ2-7, with a tentative D call TRBD1 (5 bases). In germline, CDR1 is SGHTA, CDR2 FQGNSA. V was shortened by 1 base and J by 2 bases, with 9 bases between the two germline ends. This CDR3 is built from 14 residues. CDR3 coding DNA: TGTGCCAGCAGCTTAGTTCCAGGGACCTACGAGCAGTACTTC. Translating gives CASSLVPGTYEQYF.

Only a few counts were recorded for this clonotype. The chain combines TRBV20-1 with TRBJ2-1, with unresolved D. The CDR3 has 11 amino acids. V was cut by 6 bases and J by 9 bases, with 12 bases left in between. CDR1 is DFQATT, CDR2 SNEGSKA, per germline (reference sequence). CDR3 in amino acids: CSAMGLVEQFF. CDR3 sequence (DNA): TGCAGTGCCATGGGTCTTGTTGAGCAGTTCTTC.

The chain carries TRBV25-1 and TRBJ2-1; 10 bases align to TRBD2. CDR3 length equals 10 residues. The germline gives CDR1 MGHDK, CDR2 SYGVNS. The J segment lost 12 bases and the V segment lost 10 bases, leaving 3 bases of the junction unmatched. The CDR3 here is CATQRGGQFF. The CDR3 DNA is TGTGCCACCCAGCGGGGGGGGCAGTTCTTC.

This sequence joins TRBV6-5 and TRBJ2-1; TRBD1 agrees at 10 bases. The CDR3 runs to 15 residues. Looked up from germline, CDR1 is MNHEY and CDR2 is SVGAGI. Trimming at V came to 8 bases and at J to 6 bases, leaving 10 bases not matched to a gene. The CDR3 loop reads CASQPRQGASNEQFF. CDR3 nucleotide sequence: TGTGCCAGCCAACCACGACAGGGGGCGAGCAATGAGCAGTTCTTC.

The chain links TRBV10-3 to TRBJ1-2; 7 nucleotides align to TRBD1. The CDR3 sequence is 15 residues long. The J segment lost 4 bases and the V segment lost 0 bases, leaving 5 bases of the junction unmatched. Per germline, CDR1 ENHRY and CDR2 SYGVKD. CDR3 sequence: CAISESTGVSYGYTF. The DNA for the CDR3 is TGTGCCATCAGTGAGTCAACAGGGGTGAGCTATGGCTACACCTTC.

This chain uses TRBV9 with TRBJ2-1; weak D call: TRBD2 (6 bases). Germline CDR1 is SGDLS and CDR2 is YYNGEE. The V and J ends lost 0 bases and 4 bases respectively, with 8 bases between them. This CDR3 comprises 14 residues. The CDR3 spells CASSVVLAYNEQFF. CDR3 nucleotides: TGTGCCAGCAGCGTAGTACTAGCTTACAATGAGCAGTTCTTC.

This clonotype was counted only a few times. The chain links TRBV3-1 to TRBJ1-2; 8 nucleotides align to TRBD1. With V trimmed by 3 bases and J by 6 bases, 6 bases remained unmatched. Germline V gene data show CDR1 as LGHDT and CDR2 as YNNKEL (reference sequence). The CDR3 totals 14 residues. CDR3 protein: CASSQRDRGHGYTF. In DNA, the CDR3 is TGTGCCAGCAGCCAGAGAGACAGGGGCCATGGCTACACCTTC. The full variable domain, rest sourced from reference TRBV3-1 and TRBJ1-2, is DTAVSQTPKYLVTQMGNDKSIKCEQNLGHDTMYWYKQDSKKFLKIMFSYNNKELIINETVPNRFSPKSPDKAHLNLHINSLELGDSAVYFCASSQRDRGHGYTFGSGTRLTVV.

This clonotype has only a few counts. J is TRBJ2-5 and V is TRBV2; D possibly corresponds to TRBD2 (6 bases). Germline values: CDR1 SNHLY, CDR2 FYNNEI. This CDR3 has 16 residues. The V and J ends lost 6 bases and 3 bases respectively, with 20 bases between them. CDR3 sequence: CASRQLAATIKETQYF. In DNA form, the CDR3 reads TGTGCCAGCAGGCAACTAGCAGCAACAATCAAAGAGACCCAGTACTTC.

The chain has TRBV12-3 or TRBV12-4 and TRBJ2-5; TRBD2 matches 12 bases. TRBJ2-7 matches the DNA end more closely, so the J call is doubtful. The CDR3 contains 15 residues. The CDR3 is CASSDGLAGSYEQYF. Written as DNA, the CDR3 is TGTGCCAGCAGTGACGGACTAGCGGGGTCCTACGAGCAGTACTTC.

The chain carries TRBV12-3 or TRBV12-4 and TRBJ1-5; possibly TRBD1 for D (5 bases). With 6 bases removed from V and 0 bases from J, the gap between germline ends came to 9 bases. The CDR3 loop spans 14 amino acids. The CDR3 region has the DNA TGTGCCAGCAGACGGGGCCTTAGCAATCAGCCCCAGCATTTT. Protein product: CASRRGLSNQPQHF.